The rows below give T cell receptor beta chains drawn from one sample of a study of T cell responses to AZD1222 COVID-19 vaccine. Assay used: immunoSEQ multiplex PCR; TCRdb lists only in-frame clones, some missing. Counted here are about 140,000 clones, 85% to 95% occurring once; the ten biggest clones make up around 3%. Material: peripheral blood, obtained on day 0 of AZD1222 vaccination. These receptor sequences come from an adult in good health. Each CDR3 is given without its conserved first and last residue.

TRBJ2-2,TRBV5-1,ASAPDRGFTGELF
TRBJ1-2,TRBV4-3,ASSQEGNGDGYT
TRBJ1-2,TRBV5-4,ASSLGGHLKNYGYT
TRBJ2-7,TRBV5-6,ASSGGQGFEQY
TRBJ2-1,TRBV4-1,ASSQGPILAGYYNEQF
TRBJ1-2,TRBV11-3,ASSGSLDKANYGYT
TRBJ2-2,TRBV5-1,ASRGPPNTGELF
TRBJ2-1,TRBV12-3/TRBV12-4,ASSLPPADEQF
TRBJ1-1,TRBV6-2/TRBV6-3,ASSYPSEWAGAF
TRBJ1-4,TRBV30,AWSSDGATNEKLF
TRBJ2-1,TRBV11-3,ASSLSLLSEQF
TRBJ2-1,TRBV28,ASSSGGQGRYNEQF
TRBJ2-3,TRBV18,ASSYHLTGPRTDTQY
TRBJ2-7,TRBV5-8,ASSLENYEQY
TRBJ2-5,TRBV3-1/TRBV3-2,ASSQEGLAVQETQY
TRBJ1-1,TRBV28,ASSLRGPNTEAF
TRBJ2-3,TRBV28,ASTGPSGGYRRTDTQY
TRBJ1-1,TRBV14,ASSQDRVTEAF
TRBJ2-7,TRBV5-6,ASSYGTANYEQY
TRBJ1-2,TRBV18,ASSPKLMSGQGAYGYT
TRBJ1-2,TRBV2,ASSEAAASRGGGYT
TRBJ1-4,TRBV28,ASTSDIGQKLF
TRBJ1-1,TRBV21-1,ASSILWGLIPEAF
TRBJ2-2,TRBV28,ASRPRLARELF
TRBJ2-7,TRBV7-8,ASSPGTGPYEQY
TRBJ2-2,TRBV19,ASRNSFIRWQTNTGELF
TRBJ1-1,TRBV5-8,ANPGQKAF
TRBJ1-4,TRBV18,ASSPPRSNEKLF
TRBJ1-1,TRBV6-2/TRBV6-3,ASSYGGSGKKGTEAF
TRBJ1-3,TRBV29-1,SVEAAGNTIY
TRBJ2-3,TRBV21-1,ASSKEAGACTDTQY
TRBJ1-2,TRBV11-2,ASSHQPLAAYGYT
TRBJ1-3,TRBV11-2,ASSPNLNTIY
TRBJ2-7,TRBV10-1,ASWDYEQY
TRBJ2-1,TRBV20-1,SARLGNEQF
TRBJ1-2,TRBV11-3,ASSSGQGAFYGYT
TRBJ1-2,TRBV5-1,ASSLIPGQAYGYT
TRBJ1-5,TRBV27,ASSKQRNQPQH
TRBJ1-6,TRBV10-2,ASTSDRGKSPLH
TRBJ1-1,TRBV14,ASSQEVIMNTEAF